This TCR beta chain derives from a study of T-cell memory formation after mild COVID-19 (dated by TCRdb to 2020 to 2022). As for the study more broadly: TCR sequence clusters from the two donors were found to be largely donor specific. In a couple of donors, T-cell clones that expanded and contracted after mild COVID-19 were followed by sequencing TCRalpha and TCRbeta repertoires longitudinally. Two young, previously healthy adult volunteers, one female and one male, were included in the cohort. Beyond this particular receptor, the publication reports: SARS-CoV-2 specificity was not confirmed for the second-wave clones peaking on day 37. Some responding clones were detected in pre-infection memory, suggesting pre-existing cross-reactive memory T cells joined the SARS-CoV-2 response. The study included only a couple of mild cases, and larger cohorts that include severe cases with pre-infection samples were judged to be necessary. Balanced CD4/CD8 phenotypes were observed for clones contracting from day 15 to 85, whereas a bias towards CD4+ was observed for a second wave of clones expanding from day 15 to 37. Contracting CD4+ clones appeared mostly in the CM and EM memory subsets, whereas CD8+ clones were enriched in EMRA.

Ficoll-Paque density gradient centrifugation was used to isolate PBMCs. Reads for this sample came from an Illumina NovaSeq 6000. cDNA libraries for TCRalpha and TCRbeta were prepared by 5'RACE using constant-segment primers, with sample barcodes and unique molecular identifiers added. RNA was extracted from every sample with Trizol reagent. Libraries were amplified in two PCR steps, with a second sample barcode and Illumina TruSeq adapters added in the second step. Sequencing of libraries was performed on an Illumina NovaSeq with 2 x 150 bp paired-end reads. Per the source publication's procedure: The reads were demultiplexed and collapsed into UMI-guided consensus sequences using migec v1.2.7. Using mixcr v2.1.11, UMI consensuses were aligned to TRA and TRB V and J templates and then assembled into clonotypes. A clonotype was counted as expanded or contracted only when both edgeR and NoisET called the clonotype significant, with the noise models trained on biological replicates. For edgeR calls, a false discovery rate-adjusted p below 0.01 and a log2 fold-change threshold of 1 were applied. As an exploratory analysis of dynamics, PCA with hierarchical clustering was applied to max-normalized trajectories of the 1000 most abundant clonotypes. Separately sequenced CD4+ and CD8+ repertoires were used to assign the CD4 or CD8 phenotype of responding clones. Clones were called with MiXCR by TCRdb after fastp trimmed the public reads at Q25, and only in-frame beta chains were retained. Duplicate CDR3 protein sequences are folded into a single record with the most common DNA and genes. Clone size and V and J calls follow TCRdb, not the original study. The sample data list 450,000 to 700,000 distinct CDR3 sequences, and about a sixth of these were observed just once. The ten largest clones add up to about 12% of the sample.

CDR1 and CDR2, per the germline V gene, are SGHRS and YFSETQ. Relative to germline, V is 2 bases shorter and J is 2 bases shorter, with 9 bases between their ends. Its CDR3 holds 14 amino acids, cysteine through phenylalanine. The retained sequence is limited to the CDR3, 42 bases, with the frame set at the first base. This clonotype was picked up many times. Its antigen remains unidentified. Base qualities are not provided; no much larger clone lies one nucleotide away. The chain was built from TRBV5-1 and TRBJ2-3, and TRBD2 may be the D gene, going by 6 matching bases. The sample consisted of PBMCs or a T cell subset sorted from them (not recorded which). The sequence derives from an adult woman who had mild COVID-19 (a few samples of this study predate the infection). The sample titles of this study are shuffled in the database, so cell type and time point are left out; the donor was told from shared clones. The CDR3 region has the sequence CASSFGGDTDTQYF. The nucleotide sequence reads TGCGCCAGCAGCTTCGGCGGGGACACAGATACGCAGTATTTT.